A single count supports the clone carrying this TCR beta chain. Its antigen remains unidentified. The sample comes from a study of post-analysis software for immune sequencing data. Study details: The disease courses spanned relapsing-remitting, secondary progressive and progressive-relapsing forms of multiple sclerosis.

The CDR3 spans 16 residues. Germline loops: CDR1 MNHNY, CDR2 SVGAGI (reference sequence). Trimming at V came to 7 bases and at J to 0 bases, leaving 7 bases not matched to a gene. Unique molecular identifiers were carried by the TCR beta cDNA libraries. The source material, about 0.9 to 10 million T cells, gave rise to 500,000 or so cDNA molecules. TCRdb reprocessed the PCR reads via MiXCR and lists one record per CDR3 protein. The sample records more than 450,000 distinct CDR3 sequences, roughly 47% being singletons. General observations from the study: Controls showed significantly higher normalized Chao1 diversity than did multiple sclerosis patients. With F measure, samples from one preparation batch clustered together strongly. TRBV segments more frequent in patients than in controls numbered several and included TRBV5-6, TRBV5-1 and TRBV20-1.

Material for sequencing was blood. V is TRBV6-6 and J is TRBJ1-5; 9 bases map to TRBD1. The receptor's source is a girl aged 10 to 17 with multiple sclerosis. The CDR3 loop is CASIEQGAFSNQPQHF. The CDR3, as DNA: TGTGCCAGCATAGAACAGGGGGCGTTTAGCAATCAGCCCCAGCATTTT.